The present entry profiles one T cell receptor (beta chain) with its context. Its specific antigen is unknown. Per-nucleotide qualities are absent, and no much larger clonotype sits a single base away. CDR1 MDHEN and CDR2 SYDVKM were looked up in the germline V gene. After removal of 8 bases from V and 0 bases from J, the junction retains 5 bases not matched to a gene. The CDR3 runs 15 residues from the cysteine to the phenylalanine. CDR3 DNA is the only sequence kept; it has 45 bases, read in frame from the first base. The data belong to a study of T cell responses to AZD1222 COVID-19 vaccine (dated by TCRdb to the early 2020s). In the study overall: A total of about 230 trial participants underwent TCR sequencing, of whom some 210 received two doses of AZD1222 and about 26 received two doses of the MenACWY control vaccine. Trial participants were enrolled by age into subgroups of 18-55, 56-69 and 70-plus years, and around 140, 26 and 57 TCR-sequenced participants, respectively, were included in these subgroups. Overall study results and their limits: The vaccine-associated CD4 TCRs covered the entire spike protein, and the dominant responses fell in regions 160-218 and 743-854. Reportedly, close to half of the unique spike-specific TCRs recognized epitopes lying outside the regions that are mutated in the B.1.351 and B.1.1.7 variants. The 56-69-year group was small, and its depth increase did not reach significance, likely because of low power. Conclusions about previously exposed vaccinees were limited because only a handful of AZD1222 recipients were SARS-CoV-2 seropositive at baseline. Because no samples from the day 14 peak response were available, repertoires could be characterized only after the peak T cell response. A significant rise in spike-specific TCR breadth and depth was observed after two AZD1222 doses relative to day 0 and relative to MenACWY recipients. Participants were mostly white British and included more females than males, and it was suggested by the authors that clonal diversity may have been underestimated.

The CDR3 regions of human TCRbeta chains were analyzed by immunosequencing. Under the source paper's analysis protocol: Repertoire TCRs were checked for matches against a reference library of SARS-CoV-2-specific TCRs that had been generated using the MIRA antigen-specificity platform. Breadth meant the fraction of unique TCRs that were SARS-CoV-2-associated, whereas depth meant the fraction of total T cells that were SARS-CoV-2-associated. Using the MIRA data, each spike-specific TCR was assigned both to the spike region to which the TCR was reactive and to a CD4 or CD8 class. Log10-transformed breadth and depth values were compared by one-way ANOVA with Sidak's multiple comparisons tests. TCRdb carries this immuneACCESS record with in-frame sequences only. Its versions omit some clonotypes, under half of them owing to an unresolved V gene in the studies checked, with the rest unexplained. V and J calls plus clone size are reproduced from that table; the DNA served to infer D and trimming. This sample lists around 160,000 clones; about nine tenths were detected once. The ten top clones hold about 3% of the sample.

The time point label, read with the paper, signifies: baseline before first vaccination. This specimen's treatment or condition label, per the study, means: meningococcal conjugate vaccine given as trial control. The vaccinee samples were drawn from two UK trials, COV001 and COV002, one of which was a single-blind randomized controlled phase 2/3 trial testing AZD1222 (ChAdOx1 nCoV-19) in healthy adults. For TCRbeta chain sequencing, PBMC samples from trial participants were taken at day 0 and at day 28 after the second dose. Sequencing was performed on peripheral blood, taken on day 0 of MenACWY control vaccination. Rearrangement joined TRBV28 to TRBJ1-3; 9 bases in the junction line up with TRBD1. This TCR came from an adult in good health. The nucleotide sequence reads TGTGCCAGCGGGACAGGGCCTACCTCTGGAAACACCATATATTTT. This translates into CASGTGPTSGNTIYF.